This record looks at one TCR beta chain sequence and its context. The antigen is not known. Libraries were prepared by immunoSEQ multiplex PCR; TCRdb keeps only in-frame clonotypes and omits some of them. The sample shows over 85,000 clones, about 87% of them seen only once. These data originate in a study of T cell responses to AZD1222 COVID-19 vaccine. The study's findings and limits: Spike-wide vaccine-associated CD4 TCRs dominated at 160-218 and 743-854. Donors were mostly white British, more females; clonal diversity possibly underestimated.

The V end was cut by 0 bases, the J end by 0 bases, with 17 bases between. The CDR3 totals 18 residues. Germline lookup yields CDR1 SGHRS and CDR2 YFSETQ. This specimen consisted of peripheral blood, obtained on day 0 of AZD1222 vaccination. The chain employs TRBV5-1 and TRBJ2-3; TRBD1 might be the D (5 bases). This TCR was sampled from an adult in good health. This chain's CDR3 is CASSLGQYYTTSTDTQYF. For the CDR3, the DNA is TGCGCCAGCAGCTTGGGACAGTACTACACGACTAGCACAGATACGCAGTATTTT. Variable domain in full (rest from reference TRBV5-1 and TRBJ2-3): KAGVTQTPRYLIKTRGQQVTLSCSPISGHRSVSWYQQTPGQGLQFLFEYFSETQRNKGNFPGRFSGRQFSNSRSEMNVSTLELGDSALYLCASSLGQYYTTSTDTQYFGPGTRLTVL.